This TCR beta chain comes out of a study of CD8+ T cells in alopecia areata. General study results and limits: Administration of tofacitinib significantly diminished scalp clonality and expanded CD8+ clones within the top 100.

Treatment noted: oral pan-JAK inhibitor, 5-10 mg twice daily. Collected material from alopecia areata patients comprised lesional scalp punch biopsies and peripheral blood. As the sequencing template, cDNA was produced by extracting RNA and reverse transcribing it. This table comes from immunoSEQ multiplex PCR, and its TCRdb copy is limited to in-frame clones, with some not included. This table holds 65,000 to 75,000 clones, around 30% found once. Note on this clone: Antigen specificity is unknown.

Trimming cost V 4 bases and J 2 bases; bases outside gene matches: 11. From germline, CDR1 is SGDLS and CDR2 YYNGEE. The CDR3 runs to 16 residues. The source of this sequence is a human donor with alopecia areata. The chain links TRBV9 to TRBJ2-5, with 7 bases matching TRBD1. This specimen consisted of CD8+ T cells sorted from blood, obtained at week 4, from a patient treated with tofacitinib. In DNA, the CDR3 is TGTGCCAGCAGCAGACCGGGACAGCAAGCGCAAGAGACCCAGTACTTC. Its protein product is CASSRPGQQAQETQYF.